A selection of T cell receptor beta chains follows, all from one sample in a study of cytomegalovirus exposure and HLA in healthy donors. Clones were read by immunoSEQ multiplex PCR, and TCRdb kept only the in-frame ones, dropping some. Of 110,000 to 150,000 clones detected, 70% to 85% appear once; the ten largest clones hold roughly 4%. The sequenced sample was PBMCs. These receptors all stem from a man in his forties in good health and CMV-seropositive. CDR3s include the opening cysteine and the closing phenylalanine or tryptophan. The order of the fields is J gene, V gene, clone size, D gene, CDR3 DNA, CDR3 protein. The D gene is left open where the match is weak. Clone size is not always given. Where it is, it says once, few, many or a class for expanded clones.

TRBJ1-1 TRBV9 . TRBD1 TGTGCCAGCAGCGACCCAGGACAGGGGGGGACTGAAGCTTTCTTT CASSDPGQGGTEAFF
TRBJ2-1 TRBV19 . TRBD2 TGTGCCAGTAGGCCCGGGACTAGCGGGAGGGCCCACAATGAGCAGTTCTTC CASRPGTSGRAHNEQFF
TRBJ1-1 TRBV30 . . TGTGCCTGGAGTTGGCATCTGAACACTGAAGCTTTCTTT CAWSWHLNTEAFF
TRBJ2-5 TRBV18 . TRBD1 TGTGCCAGCTCACCGGGACAGAAGGTAGAGACCCAGTACTTC CASSPGQKVETQYF
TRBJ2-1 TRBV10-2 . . TGCGCCAGCGCATCTCGGGACTCCCCACACAATGAGCAGTTCTTC CASASRDSPHNEQFF
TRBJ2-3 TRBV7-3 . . TGTGCCAGCAGCTTAAATCCCACGGGAGTGGGAACAGATACGCAGTATTTT CASSLNPTGVGTDTQYF
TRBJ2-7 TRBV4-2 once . TGTGCCAGCAGCCAGCCCGACTGGCCCGAGAGCTCCTACGAGCAGTACTTC CASSQPDWPESSYEQYF
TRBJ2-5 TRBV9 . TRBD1 TGTGCCAGCAGCGTAGGTGGGACAGGGGGCTTCCATGCTCAAGAGACCCAGTACTTC CASSVGGTGGFHAQETQYF
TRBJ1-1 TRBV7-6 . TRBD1 TGTGCCAGCAGCTGGGGACAGGGAGACACTGAAGCTTTCTTT CASSWGQGDTEAFF
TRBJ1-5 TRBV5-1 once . TGCGCCAGCAGCACCGGGCAGGGACACAATCAGCCCCAGCATTTT CASSTGQGHNQPQHF